These 20 T cell receptor beta chains were sequenced from one sample in a study of T cells in Graves' hyperthyroidism and ophthalmopathy. Amplified TCR beta CDR3 regions came from RNA transcripts. The TCR CDR3 was amplified in a first-round RT-PCR using the HTBI primer set. TCRdb re-called the multiplex PCR reads with MiXCR, one entry per CDR3 protein. The sample holds approximately 270,000 distinct CDR3 sequences, about 14% seen once. Sequencing input: blood. These receptors were taken from a woman in her 40s with Graves' hyperthyroidism that later progressed to Graves' ophthalmopathy.

The table lists this clonotype with many counts. The chain carries TRBV28 and TRBJ2-7; possibly TRBD1 or TRBD2 for D (5 bases each). Germline-derived CDR1 and CDR2 are MDHEN and SYDVKM. The CDR3 consists of 14 residues. The germline V and J ends were trimmed by 6 bases and 7 bases, with 19 bases remaining between them. The CDR3 nucleotides read TGTGCCAGCAGCGTCGGGACGACGGAACTAGAGCAGTACTTC. This codes for CASSVGTTELEQYF.

This clonotype occurred a few times. In DNA form, the CDR3 reads TGCAGTGCTGGGGATTTTTCAGGGGGCTCCTATAATTCACCCCTCCACTTT. It translates to CSAGDFSGGSYNSPLHF. The chain carries TRBV20-1 and TRBJ1-6, with 7 bases fitting TRBD1. J gave up 0 bases and V 5 bases, and 10 bases lay outside the gene matches. CDR3 size: 17 residues. Per germline, CDR1 DFQATT and CDR2 SNEGSKA (reference sequence).

The table lists this clonotype with many counts. The chain couples TRBV20-1 to TRBJ2-1, with no clear D. The CDR3 has 14 amino acids. Trimming stripped 1 base from V and 4 bases from J, with 11 bases between. Germline CDR1 reads DFQATT; CDR2 reads SNEGSKA (reference sequence). The CDR3 nucleotides are TGCAGTGCTAGAGTCGCGGCTAGTTACAATGAGCAGTTCTTC. This translates into CSARVAASYNEQFF.

This clonotype was counted at least ten times. As DNA, the CDR3 is TGTGCCAGCAGGTCCTGGGGACCCACAAATGAAAAACTGTTTTTT. It translates to CASRSWGPTNEKLFF. The rearrangement links TRBV11-2 to TRBJ1-4; D may be TRBD1 (5 bases). Deletions cut 6 bases from V and 5 bases from J, with 16 bases between. This CDR3 region has 15 residues. The germline gives CDR1 SGHAT, CDR2 FQNNGV.

Note on this clonotype: Sequence at one end of the junction differs from germline and may be a read error. This sequence joins TRBV7-2 and TRBJ1-3; D remains unclear. Germline loops: CDR1 SGHTA, CDR2 FQGNSA. There are 13 residues in the CDR3. The CDR3 bases are TGTGCCAGCAGCTCCCCCGGAGGAAACACCATGTATTTT. This encodes CASSSPGGNTMYF.

This clonotype has ten or more counts. The chain recombines TRBV2 with TRBJ2-3; no clear D gene. Germline-derived CDR1 and CDR2 are SNHLY and FYNNEI. V dropped 4 bases and J dropped 6 bases, with 8 bases sitting between them. This CDR3 has 12 amino acids. The DNA of the CDR3 is TGTGCCAGCAGTGGACTGGCGGATACGCAGTATTTT. It specifies CASSGLADTQYF.

This chain connects TRBV7-2 to TRBJ2-5; D ambiguous. V lost 0 bases and J 4 bases, leaving 9 bases between the germline ends. The germline gives CDR1 SGHTA, CDR2 FQGNSA. The CDR3 has 14 residues. CDR3 bases: TGTGCCAGCAGCTTAGCGGCACGGGCAGAGACCCAGTACTTC. Translation: CASSLAARAETQYF.

This clonotype was seen at least ten times. The rearrangement joins TRBV7-3 to TRBJ2-5; 9 nucleotides agree with TRBD1. Germline CDR1 SGHTA, CDR2 FQGTGA. The CDR3 sequence is 16 residues long. J was trimmed by 4 bases and V by 6 bases; bases with no gene match: 12. The CDR3 DNA follows: TGTGCCAGCAGGGATGGAGGCGGGACAGGGAGAGAGACCCAGTACTTC. Amino acids: CASRDGGGTGRETQYF.

Details on this clonotype: A much bigger clone sits one base away, suggesting this may be a read error. This rearrangement joins TRBV12-3 or TRBV12-4 to TRBJ2-4; a weak D match, TRBD2 (6 bases). This CDR3 has 13 amino acids. The chain's CDR3 is CVSTPGRRGIQYF. CDR3 nucleotide sequence: TGTGTCAGCACTCCCGGACGGCGGGGCATTCAGTACTTC.

The table lists this clonotype with many counts. The rearrangement joins TRBV18 to TRBJ1-1; D perhaps matches TRBD1 (6 bases). There are 13 residues in the CDR3. The ends were cut back, 6 bases at V and 1 base at J, with 9 bases in the middle. From germline, CDR1 is KGHSH and CDR2 LQKENI. Here the CDR3 DNA reads TGTGCCAGCTCGGGGACACCGAACACTGAAGCTTTCTTT. Translated: CASSGTPNTEAFF.

This clonotype was seen more than once but under ten times. The J gene is TRBJ2-1, the V gene TRBV4-1; D possibly uses TRBD1 or TRBD2 (5 bases each). The germline CDR1 and CDR2 sequences are MGHRA and YSYEKL. The CDR3 is 16 residues long. Deletions cut 1 base from V and 5 bases from J, with 15 bases between. The CDR3 coding sequence is TGCGCCAGCAGCCAAGCGGGACCCCTCGGCAACAATGAGCAGTTCTTC. This gives the protein CASSQAGPLGNNEQFF.

The chain couples TRBV28 to TRBJ1-2; 8 bases match TRBD1. Losses at the gene ends were 6 bases for V and 4 bases for J; bases not matched to a gene: 7. The CDR3 extends over 14 amino acids. The germline V gene encodes CDR1 MDHEN and CDR2 SYDVKM. The CDR3 protein is CASSPPGTGYGYTF. The CDR3 DNA sequence: TGTGCCAGCAGCCCACCCGGGACAGGCTATGGCTACACCTTC.

Turning to this clonotype: A much larger clone is a single base away; this may be a read error. V gene TRBV18 combines with J gene TRBJ2-2; TRBD1 might be the D (7 bases). This CDR3 is built from 13 residues. Germline CDR1 reads KGHSH; CDR2 reads LQKENI. The CDR3, as DNA: TGTGCCAGCTCACGGGACAGTCGCGGGGAGCCGTTTTTT. Translated: CASSRDSRGEPFF.

This clonotype was counted many times. This chain joins TRBV12-3 or TRBV12-4 and TRBJ1-5, with D unresolved. The V end lost 3 bases, the J end lost 5 bases, and 5 bases lay between the germline ends. The CDR3 covers 12 residues. CDR3: CASSFWDQPQHF. CDR3 DNA sequence: TGTGCCAGCAGTTTTTGGGATCAGCCCCAGCATTTT.

This clonotype was recorded at least ten times. V is TRBV28 and J is TRBJ2-7; maybe TRBD1 (5 bases). Trimming shortened V by 6 bases and J by 2 bases, and 14 bases separated the two germline ends. This CDR3 contains 14 residues. Germline V gives CDR1 MDHEN, CDR2 SYDVKM. The DNA of the CDR3 is TGTGCCAGCAGCTCTACCGCAGGGCCCTACGAGCAGTACTTC. As protein: CASSSTAGPYEQYF.

This clonotype was detected many times. The V and J genes are TRBV28 and TRBJ2-7, with D hard to call. Trimming stripped 5 bases from V and 2 bases from J, with 7 bases between. The germline V gene has CDR1 MDHEN and CDR2 SYDVKM. CDR3 size: 12 residues. The chain's CDR3 is CASSLMAYEQYF. CDR3 coding DNA: TGTGCCAGCAGTCTTATGGCCTACGAGCAGTACTTC.

This clonotype was observed a handful of times. The gene calls are TRBV28 and TRBJ1-1, with no clear D. Germline CDR1 and CDR2: MDHEN and SYDVKM. Trimming shortened V by 8 bases and J by 1 base, and 5 bases separated the two germline ends. The length of the CDR3 is 11 residues. The chain's CDR3 is CASGRNTEAFF. The DNA of the CDR3 is TGTGCCAGCGGTAGGAACACTGAAGCTTTCTTT.

The sample holds many counts of this clonotype. V usage is TRBV6-5 and J usage is TRBJ2-7; possibly TRBD1 or TRBD2 for D (5 bases each). Trimming took off 0 bases at V and 0 bases at J, with 9 bases between the two ends. This CDR3 has 15 residues. CDR1 and CDR2 (germline): MNHEY, SVGAGI. The CDR3 bases are TGTGCCAGCAGTTACTCGGGGGTGGACTCCTACGAGCAGTACTTC. This gives the protein CASSYSGVDSYEQYF.

The chain carries TRBV30 and TRBJ2-3, with 10 nucleotides matching TRBD2. The CDR3 contains 17 residues. Germline CDR1 reads GTSNPN; CDR2 reads SVGIG (reference sequence). The J segment lost 3 bases and the V segment lost 0 bases, leaving 9 bases of the junction unmatched. CDR3 DNA: TGTGCCTGGAGTGTAGGATCCCTAGCGGGAGTGACAGATACGCAGTATTTT. As protein: CAWSVGSLAGVTDTQYF.

This clonotype occurred many times. The chain couples TRBV30 to TRBJ1-1; D remains ambiguous. The germline gives CDR1 GTSNPN, CDR2 SVGIG (reference sequence). The CDR3 is 15 residues long. Trimming pared 4 bases from V and 4 bases from J, leaving 19 bases between. As DNA, the CDR3 is TGTGCCTGGACTGTCCCCTCGACGGTATCCACTGAAGCTTTCTTT. It is translated as CAWTVPSTVSTEAFF.